This T cell receptor beta chain was recovered during a study of cytomegalovirus exposure and HLA in healthy donors. The method was immunoSEQ multiplex PCR; TCRdb's version includes in-frame clones alone and lacks a portion of them. The sample includes about 350,000 clones, about nine tenths of them seen just once. The length of the CDR3 is 15 residues. The V and J ends lost 6 bases and 3 bases, in that order; junction bases with no gene match: 8. The germline gives CDR1 MNHNS, CDR2 SASEGT. Study-level results: The dataset shows that most TCR sequences were rare, while some public TCRs occurred in many donors. A subsequent analysis found that TCR clusters from the first cohort also tended to co-occur in the approximately 120 validation repertoires, with around 94% of cluster scores above 0. The listing of 160 or so TCR beta chains classed them as cytomegalovirus-associated. For cytomegalovirus status, the classifier reportedly gave diagnoses with high specificity and sensitivity.

With respect to this clone: The antigen is unknown.

This TCR was recovered from a woman under 40 in good health and CMV-seropositive. The sequencing input was PBMCs. J is TRBJ2-7 and V is TRBV6-1; 10 bases align to TRBD1. CDR3 in amino acids: CASRQPGQGNYEQYF. The CDR3 bases are TGTGCCAGCAGACAACCGGGACAGGGGAACTACGAGCAGTACTTC.